Below, 15 T cell receptor beta chains from the same sample are listed, as sequenced in a study of radiotherapy plus CTLA-4 blockade in lung cancer (dated by TCRdb to 2016 to 2019). Libraries were built with the immunoSEQ multiplex PCR assay. TCRdb stores this immuneACCESS table with in-frame sequences only. Part of the clones is absent; in the studies checked, under half of the shortfall reflects unresolved V genes, and no reason is known for the rest. Within this sample are around 45,000 clones, with approximately 73% of them counted one time only. Around 3.4% of the sample is held by the ten biggest clonotypes. The sample was peripheral blood, taken from a patient treated with radiotherapy plus ipilimumab. These receptor sequences come from a human donor with non-small cell lung cancer who had a complete response to radiotherapy plus ipilimumab.

The CDR3 bases are TGTGCCAGTAGTCTCAGCGGAGCCTGGGAGACCCAGTACTTC. Residues: CASSLSGAWETQYF. The chain couples TRBV19 to TRBJ2-5, with D possibly being TRBD2 (5 bases). Trimming removed 5 bases from V and 5 bases from J, with 15 bases in between. CDR3 length: 14 residues. Germline V gives CDR1 LNHDA, CDR2 SQIVND (reference sequence).

This chain connects TRBV19 to TRBJ1-2; no reliable D call. V was pared by 1 base and J by 5 bases, with 8 bases between. The CDR3 extends over 13 amino acids. The V gene's germline CDR1 is LNHDA and CDR2 SQIVND (reference sequence). In nucleotides, the CDR3 is TGTGCCAGTAGTATAGCCGGGAATTATGGCTACACCTTC. Residues: CASSIAGNYGYTF.

The gene calls are TRBV6-1 and TRBJ1-1; 10 nucleotides match TRBD1. Per germline, CDR1 MNHNS and CDR2 SASEGT. The V gene end was trimmed by 4 bases and the J gene end by 0 bases; junction bases not matched to a gene: 8. The length of the CDR3 is 17 residues. The CDR3 protein is CASSAGQGLRLNTEAFF. As DNA, the CDR3 is TGTGCCAGCAGTGCGGGACAGGGGTTGAGGTTGAACACTGAAGCTTTCTTT.

The chain combines TRBV7-9 with TRBJ1-1; D gene unclear. The CDR3 covers 13 residues. Per germline, CDR1 SEHNR and CDR2 FQNEAQ (reference sequence). V dropped 3 bases and J dropped 1 base, with 6 bases sitting between them. CDR3: CASSFGENTEAFF. The DNA for the CDR3 is TGTGCCAGCAGCTTCGGAGAGAACACTGAAGCTTTCTTT.

The table lists this clone with a few counts. J is TRBJ1-2 and V is TRBV5-5; 10 positions agree with TRBD1. The CDR3 runs to 15 residues. The J segment lost 5 bases and the V segment lost 0 bases, leaving 4 bases of the junction unmatched. Germline CDR1 SGHKS, CDR2 YYEKEE (reference sequence). In DNA form, the CDR3 reads TGTGCCAGCAGCTTGGCTTTGGGACAGGGGTATGGCTACACCTTC. It is translated as CASSLALGQGYGYTF.

J is TRBJ1-4 and V is TRBV7-2, with 11 bases lining up with TRBD1. Germline V gene lookup returns CDR1 SGHTA and CDR2 FQGNSA. Germline trimming cut 0 bases from V and 7 bases from J; bases unmatched to any gene: 4. The CDR3 extends over 16 amino acids. The CDR3 is CASSLARTGGLEKLFF. The CDR3 nucleotides read TGTGCCAGCAGCTTAGCTAGGACAGGGGGCCTTGAAAAACTGTTTTTT. Combining the CDR3 with reference TRBV7-2 and TRBJ1-4 gives the whole variable domain GAGVSQSPSNKVTEKGKDVELRCDPISGHTALYWYRQSLGQGLEFLIYFQGNSAPDKSGLPSDRFSAERTGGSVSTLTIQRTQQEDSAVYLCASSLARTGGLEKLFFGSGTQLSVL.

This clone has a single count. The V and J genes are TRBV19 and TRBJ2-7; the D gene is possibly TRBD2 (6 bases). V lost 4 bases, J lost 4 bases, and 11 bases lay in between. CDR3 size: 13 residues. Germline V gene data show CDR1 as LNHDA and CDR2 as SQIVND (reference sequence). Written as DNA, the CDR3 is TGTGCCAGTAGTAGGGGACTGAATTACGAGCAGTACTTC. Protein sequence: CASSRGLNYEQYF.

The J gene is TRBJ2-2, the V gene TRBV18; 7 positions agree with TRBD1. V lost 4 bases to trimming and J lost 3 bases; unmatched junction nucleotides: 5. This CDR3 has 15 amino acids. Germline V gives CDR1 KGHSH, CDR2 LQKENI. The DNA for the CDR3 is TGTGCCAGCTCACGGGGACAGCTAGACACCGGGGAGCTGTTTTTT. Translating it yields CASSRGQLDTGELFF.

The chain uses TRBV5-1 and TRBJ2-2, with 7 positions matching TRBD1. Trimming at V came to 0 bases and at J to 5 bases, leaving 7 bases not matched to a gene. The CDR3 extends over 16 amino acids. Looked up from germline, CDR1 is SGHRS and CDR2 is YFSETQ. Written as DNA, the CDR3 is TGCGCCAGCAGCTTGGCCGTGACAGGGCAAACCGGGGAGCTGTTTTTT. It yields the protein CASSLAVTGQTGELFF.

The chain couples TRBV5-1 to TRBJ2-3, with D maybe TRBD1 (6 bases). The germline V and J ends were trimmed by 2 bases and 1 base, with 14 bases remaining between them. CDR1 and CDR2 from the germline V gene are SGHRS and YFSETQ. The CDR3 length is 16 residues. In DNA form, the CDR3 reads TGCGCCAGCAGCTTTGCAACCTGGACAGGCACAGATACGCAGTATTTT. Encoded protein: CASSFATWTGTDTQYF.

The rearrangement joins TRBV6-6 to TRBJ1-2, with TRBD1 matching 9 bases. The germline V gene encodes CDR1 MNHNY and CDR2 SVGAGI (reference sequence). V lost 6 bases to trimming and J lost 4 bases; unmatched junction nucleotides: 6. CDR3 length: 14 amino acids. Here the CDR3 reads CASRNRGLAYGYTF. The DNA for the CDR3 is TGTGCCAGCAGAAACAGGGGGCTCGCCTATGGCTACACCTTC.

The chain's CDR3 is CASNIGGADRLYGYTF. The CDR3 DNA reads as TGTGCCAGTAACATTGGGGGAGCGGACAGATTATATGGCTACACCTTC. V gene TRBV19 combines with J gene TRBJ1-2, with D possibly being TRBD1 (6 bases). This CDR3 is built from 16 residues. Germline assignment: CDR1 LNHDA and CDR2 SQIVND (reference sequence). V lost 7 bases, J lost 5 bases, and 23 bases lay in between.

V is TRBV11-3 and J is TRBJ1-1; D is unclear. CDR1 is SGHNT and CDR2 is YENEEA in the germline V gene. V lost 0 bases, J lost 1 base, and 9 bases lay in between. The CDR3 spans 15 residues. CDR3 DNA sequence: TGTGCCAGCAGCTTAGAGCGGGTTGGGAACACTGAAGCTTTCTTT. It is translated as CASSLERVGNTEAFF.

The chain carries TRBV19 and TRBJ1-2; the D gene is possibly TRBD1 (5 bases). This CDR3 region has 12 residues. With 3 bases removed from V and 4 bases from J, the gap between germline ends came to 6 bases. Germline-derived CDR1 and CDR2 are LNHDA and SQIVND (reference sequence). The CDR3 DNA is TGTGCCAGTAGTATCGACAGCTATGGCTACACCTTC. It specifies CASSIDSYGYTF.

In DNA form, the CDR3 reads TGTGCCAGCAGTTTTGTCCCCTCTAGCGGGGATCAAGAGACCCAGTACTTC. This encodes CASSFVPSSGDQETQYF. The chain employs TRBV28 and TRBJ2-5; 9 bases fit TRBD2. J lost 2 bases, V lost 3 bases, and 10 bases had no gene match. CDR3 size: 17 residues. The germline CDR1 and CDR2 sequences are MDHEN and SYDVKM.